The rows below give T cell receptor beta chains drawn from one sample of a study. One entry per CDR3 protein results from TCRdb running MiXCR on the RT-PCR reads. The top ten clones hold 3.6% of a sample with more than 550,000 distinct CDR3 sequences, about 14% of them seen once. The material sequenced was memory CD4+ T cells from blood. These receptors all stem from a female donor in good health, serving as a healthy control. Each CDR3 is given with its conserved first and last residue. A D gene is named only where the DNA matches it firmly. Some rows have no size entry. The others give once, few or many, or a class for an expanded clone.

d_call clone_size j_call v_call cdr3_nt cdr3_aa
NA many TRBJ2-2 TRBV20-1 TGCAGTGCTAGCCACATCGACCGACATTTCAACACCGGGGAGCTGTTTTTT CSASHIDRHFNTGELFF
NA many TRBJ1-6 TRBV12-3/TRBV12-4 TGTGCCAGTAGTCTGGGGGCTAATTCACCCCTCCACTTT CASSLGANSPLHF
TRBD2 few TRBJ2-5 TRBV15 TGTGCCACCAGCAGGCTAGCGGGAGACGAGACCCAGTACTTC CATSRLAGDETQYF
NA NA TRBJ2-2 TRBV29-1 TGCAGCGTTGCCCACGGACAAAGGACCGGGGAGCTGTTTTTT CSVAHGQRTGELFF
NA many TRBJ2-7 TRBV20-1 TGCAGTGCTAGAGATCATGGTCAGAGCTCCTACGAGCAGTACTTC CSARDHGQSSYEQYF
NA few TRBJ2-5 TRBV5-1 TGCGCCAGCAGCTTGGCGGCTCTGGATCGAGAGACCCAGTACTTC CASSLAALDRETQYF
TRBD1 NA TRBJ1-2 TRBV7-2 TGTGCCAGCAGCTTGGACAGGCCAGCTAACTATGGCTACACCTTC CASSLDRPANYGYTF
TRBD1 NA TRBJ1-1 TRBV20-1 TGCAGTGCTCGGACAGGGGGCATCACTGAAGCTTTCTTT CSARTGGITEAFF
NA NA TRBJ2-7 TRBV28 TGTGCCAGCAGTTTGCTACATAACTCCTACGAGCAGTACTTC CASSLLHNSYEQYF
NA few TRBJ2-7 TRBV7-2 TGTGCCAGCACCGGTAAGAGCTCCTACGAGCAGTACTTC CASTGKSSYEQYF
NA few TRBJ1-1 TRBV7-9 TGTGCCAGCAGCTCTATCTCCGGGACAACCGAAGCTTTCTTT CASSSISGTTEAFF
NA NA TRBJ2-5 TRBV21-1 TGTGCCAGCAGCGCGCCAAACCGGGACAGGGGTAACCAAGAGACCCAGTACTTC CASSAPNRDRGNQETQYF
NA NA TRBJ2-5 TRBV28 TGTGCCAGCACAGGGGGGGCCCAAGAGACCCAGTACTTC CASTGGAQETQYF
TRBD1 NA TRBJ2-4 TRBV6-1 TGTGCCAGCCTATTCGGGGGGACAGGGAAAAACATTCAGTACTTC CASLFGGTGKNIQYF
NA few TRBJ2-1 TRBV9 TGTGCCAGCAGCGTAGGTAAGGGCTCCTACAATGAGCAGTTCTTC CASSVGKGSYNEQFF
NA many TRBJ1-1 TRBV27 TGTGCCACCCTTAGTAGCCGGTGGTTT CATLSSRWF
NA NA TRBJ2-6 TRBV11-2 TGTGCCAGCAGCTTAGGGGCAGGGTCGTTGTCTGGGGCCAACGTCCTGACTTTC CASSLGAGSLSGANVLTF
NA few TRBJ1-6 TRBV20-1 TGCAGTGCTAGATCCCCCCTTCGGACGGATTCACCCCTCCACTTT CSARSPLRTDSPLHF
TRBD2 many TRBJ2-1 TRBV4-3 TGCGCCAGCAGCCAAGATTATGGGACTAGCCGGGGTAGCTCCTACAATGAGCAGTTCTTC CASSQDYGTSRGSSYNEQFF
NA few TRBJ2-1 TRBV20-1 TGCAGTGCTAGAAGGGCGGAGCAGTTCTTC CSARRAEQFF
TRBD1 NA TRBJ1-1 TRBV6-5 TGTGCCAGCAGTTACTCACAGGGGACGGCGGACACTGAAGCTTTCTTT CASSYSQGTADTEAFF
NA few TRBJ2-3 TRBV27 TGTGCCAGCAGTTCCTACCCACCCACAGATACGCAGTATTTT CASSSYPPTDTQYF
NA few TRBJ2-7 TRBV7-9 TGTGCCAGCAGCACTCGGACGAGCCCCGAGCAGTACTTC CASSTRTSPEQYF
NA few TRBJ2-7 TRBV6-1 TGTGCCAGCAGTCCCCGGGGGACATTTTCCTACGAGCAGTACTTC CASSPRGTFSYEQYF
NA NA TRBJ1-2 TRBV20-1 TGCAGTGCTTGGAGGCGGGGGGGTGCCCCTAACTATGGCTACACCTTC CSAWRRGGAPNYGYTF
TRBD1 many TRBJ2-7 TRBV6-5 TGTGCCAGCAGTTCCCCCGGGACAGCGTCGACCTACGAGCAGTACTTC CASSSPGTASTYEQYF
TRBD2 NA TRBJ2-5 TRBV5-1 TGCGCCAGCAGCTTGGACCCCCTAGCGGGAGGGCAAGAGACCCAGTACTTC CASSLDPLAGGQETQYF
TRBD2 few TRBJ2-3 TRBV20-1 TGCAGTGCTACGGGACTAGCGGGAGGGCCCGCCCCCCCAGATACGCAGTATTTT CSATGLAGGPAPPDTQYF
TRBD2 few TRBJ2-3 TRBV5-1 TGCGCCAGCAGCTTGGTAAGCGGGGGCCTGGATACGCAGTATTTT CASSLVSGGLDTQYF
NA many TRBJ2-3 TRBV4-3 TGCGCCAGCAGCCTTAGGGGGACCACAGATACGCAGTATTTT CASSLRGTTDTQYF
TRBD1 many TRBJ1-1 TRBV5-6 TGTGCCAGCAGGTCCGGACAGGGGAACACTGAAGCTTTCTTT CASRSGQGNTEAFF
TRBD2 many TRBJ2-3 TRBV7-8 TGTGCCAGCAGCTTAGGCCAGACTAGCGGGAGCACAGATACGCAGTATTTT CASSLGQTSGSTDTQYF